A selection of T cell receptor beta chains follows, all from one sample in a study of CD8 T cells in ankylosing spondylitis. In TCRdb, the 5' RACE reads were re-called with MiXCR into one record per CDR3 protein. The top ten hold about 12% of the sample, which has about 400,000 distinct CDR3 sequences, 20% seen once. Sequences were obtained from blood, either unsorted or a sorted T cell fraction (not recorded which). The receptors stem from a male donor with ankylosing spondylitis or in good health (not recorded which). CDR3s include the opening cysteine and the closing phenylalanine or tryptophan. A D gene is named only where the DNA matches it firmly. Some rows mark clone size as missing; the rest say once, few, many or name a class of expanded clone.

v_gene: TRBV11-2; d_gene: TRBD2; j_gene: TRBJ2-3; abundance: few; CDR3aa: CASSLDPQGLADTDTQYF; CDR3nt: TGTGCCAGCAGCTTAGATCCACAGGGACTAGCGGACACAGATACGCAGTATTTT
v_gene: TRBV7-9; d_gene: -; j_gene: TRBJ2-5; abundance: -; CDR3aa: CASSLQRPTPMETQYF; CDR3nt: TGTGCCAGCAGCTTGCAACGGCCGACCCCGATGGAGACCCAGTACTTC
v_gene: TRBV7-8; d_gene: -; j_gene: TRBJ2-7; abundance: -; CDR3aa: CASSLAIGQSSYEQYF; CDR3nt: TGTGCCAGCAGCTTAGCGATCGGACAGAGCTCCTACGAGCAGTACTTC
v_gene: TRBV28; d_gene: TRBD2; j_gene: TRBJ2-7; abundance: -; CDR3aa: CASSQPLLPWAGGCYEQYF; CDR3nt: TGTGCCAGCAGTCAGCCGTTACTACCATGGGCGGGGGGCTGTTACGAGCAGTACTTC
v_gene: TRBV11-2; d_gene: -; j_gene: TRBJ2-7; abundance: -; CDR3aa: CASSLYPQGLSYEQYF; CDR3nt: TGTGCCAGCAGCTTGTATCCCCAAGGGCTCTCCTACGAGCAGTACTTC
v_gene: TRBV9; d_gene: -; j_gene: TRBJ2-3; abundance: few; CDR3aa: CASSSLEGDTDTQYF; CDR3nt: TGTGCCAGCAGCTCTCTGGAGGGGGACACAGATACGCAGTATTTT
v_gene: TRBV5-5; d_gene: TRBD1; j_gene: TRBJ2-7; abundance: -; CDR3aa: CASNPDRVYDEQYF; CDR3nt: TGTGCCAGCAACCCCGACAGGGTATACGACGAGCAGTACTTC
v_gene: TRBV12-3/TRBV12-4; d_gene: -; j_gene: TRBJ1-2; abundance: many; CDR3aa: CASSLGPNYGYTF; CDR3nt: TGTGCCAGCAGCCTCGGACCTAACTATGGCTACACCTTC
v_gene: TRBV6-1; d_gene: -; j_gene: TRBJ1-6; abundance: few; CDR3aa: CASSSIQENSPLHF; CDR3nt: TGTGCCAGCAGTAGCATACAAGAAAATTCACCCCTCCACTTT
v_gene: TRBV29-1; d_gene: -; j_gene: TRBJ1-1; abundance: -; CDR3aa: CSVKDYLEAEAFF; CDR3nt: TGCAGCGTTAAGGACTATCTAGAGGCTGAAGCTTTCTTT
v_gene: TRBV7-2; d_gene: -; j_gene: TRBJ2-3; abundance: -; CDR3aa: CASSFTVLGTDTQYF; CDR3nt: TGTGCCAGCAGCTTTACGGTTTTGGGCACAGATACGCAGTATTTT
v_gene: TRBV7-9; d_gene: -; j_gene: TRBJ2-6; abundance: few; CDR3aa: CASSLSGGANVLTF; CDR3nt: TGTGCCAGCAGCTTATCTGGTGGGGCCAACGTCCTGACTTTC
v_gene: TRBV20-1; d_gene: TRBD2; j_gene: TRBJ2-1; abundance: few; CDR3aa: CSARDPGGALNEQFF; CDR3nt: TGCAGTGCTAGAGATCCGGGGGGGGCCTTGAATGAGCAGTTCTTC
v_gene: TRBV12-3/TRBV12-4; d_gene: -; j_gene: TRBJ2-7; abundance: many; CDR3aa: CASSLTHEQYF; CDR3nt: TGTGCCAGCAGTTTAACCCACGAGCAGTACTTC
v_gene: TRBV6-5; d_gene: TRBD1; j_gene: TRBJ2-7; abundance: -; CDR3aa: CASSNRDRGLGGQYF; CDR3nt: TGTGCCAGCAGTAACCGGGACAGGGGGCTCGGAGGGCAGTACTTC
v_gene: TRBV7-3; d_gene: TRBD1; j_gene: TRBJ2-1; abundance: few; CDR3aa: CASSWGTGFNEQFF; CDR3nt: TGTGCCAGCAGCTGGGGGACAGGCTTTAATGAGCAGTTCTTC
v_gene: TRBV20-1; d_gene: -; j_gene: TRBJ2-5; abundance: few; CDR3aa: CSARDRTPTSYQETQYF; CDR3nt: TGCAGTGCTAGAGATCGGACCCCGACATCGTACCAAGAGACCCAGTACTTC
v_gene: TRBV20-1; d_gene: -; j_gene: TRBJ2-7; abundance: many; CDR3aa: CSARLYPSYEQYF; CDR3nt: TGCAGTGCTAGACTATATCCCTCCTACGAGCAGTACTTC
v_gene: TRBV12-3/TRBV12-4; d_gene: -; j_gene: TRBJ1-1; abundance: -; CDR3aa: CASSSPREGRGTEAFF; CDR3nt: TGTGCCAGCAGCTCCCCCCGGGAGGGGCGAGGCACTGAAGCTTTCTTT
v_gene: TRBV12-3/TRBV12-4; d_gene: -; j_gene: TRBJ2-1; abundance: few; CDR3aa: CASSFRVQVGYNEQFF; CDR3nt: TGTGCCAGCAGTTTTAGGGTACAGGTCGGTTACAATGAGCAGTTCTTC
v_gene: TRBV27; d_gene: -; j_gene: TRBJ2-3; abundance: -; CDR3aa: CASSSALFGRSTDTQYF; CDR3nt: TGTGCCAGCAGTTCCGCCCTCTTTGGGCGTAGCACAGATACGCAGTATTTT
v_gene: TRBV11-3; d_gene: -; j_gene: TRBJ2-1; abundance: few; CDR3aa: CASSLGAGTPYNEQFF; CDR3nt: TGTGCCAGCAGCTTAGGGGCGGGGACCCCCTACAATGAGCAGTTCTTC
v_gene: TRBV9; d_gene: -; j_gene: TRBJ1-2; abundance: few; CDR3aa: CASSVAEHGYTF; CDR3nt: TGTGCCAGCAGCGTAGCTGAACATGGCTACACCTTC
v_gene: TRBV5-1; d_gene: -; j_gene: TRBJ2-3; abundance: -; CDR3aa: CASMEGVEDTQYF; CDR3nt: TGCGCCAGCATGGAGGGGGTCGAAGATACGCAGTATTTT
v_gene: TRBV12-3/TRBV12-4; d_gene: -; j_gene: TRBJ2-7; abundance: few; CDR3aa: CASSMTRSYEQYF; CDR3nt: TGTGCCAGCAGCATGACTCGTTCCTACGAGCAGTACTTC
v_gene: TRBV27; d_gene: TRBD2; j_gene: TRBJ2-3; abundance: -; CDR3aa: CASSLLVSGGLDDTQYF; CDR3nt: TGTGCCAGCAGTTTACTCGTTAGCGGGGGGCTGGACGATACGCAGTATTTT
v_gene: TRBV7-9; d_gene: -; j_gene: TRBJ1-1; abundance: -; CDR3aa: CASSFDVNTEAFF; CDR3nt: TGTGCCAGCAGCTTCGATGTGAACACTGAAGCTTTCTTT
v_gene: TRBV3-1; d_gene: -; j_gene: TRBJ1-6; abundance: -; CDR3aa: CASSQGSPRWISPLHF; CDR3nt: TGTGCCAGCAGCCAAGGGTCGCCGCGTTGGATTTCACCCCTCCACTTT
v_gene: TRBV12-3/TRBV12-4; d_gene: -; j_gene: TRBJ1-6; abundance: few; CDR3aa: CASSFGGDSPLHF; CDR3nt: TGTGCCAGCAGTTTCGGGGGGGATTCACCCCTCCACTTT
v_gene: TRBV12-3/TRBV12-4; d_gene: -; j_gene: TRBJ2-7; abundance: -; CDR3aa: CASSLAIGGWYEQYF; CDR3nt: TGTGCCAGCAGTTTAGCGATCGGGGGCTGGTACGAGCAGTACTTC
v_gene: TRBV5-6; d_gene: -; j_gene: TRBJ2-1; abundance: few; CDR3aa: CASSLGDLEQFF; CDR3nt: TGTGCCAGCAGCTTGGGGGATCTTGAGCAGTTCTTC
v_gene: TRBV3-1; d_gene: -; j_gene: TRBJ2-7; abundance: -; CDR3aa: CASSPVRRGPHEQYF; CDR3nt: TGTGCCAGCAGCCCAGTTCGTCGGGGCCCCCACGAGCAGTACTTC
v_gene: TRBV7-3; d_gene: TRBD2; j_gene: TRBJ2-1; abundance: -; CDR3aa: CASSLIGLAGAMSSYNEQFF; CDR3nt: TGTGCCAGCAGCTTAATTGGACTAGCGGGGGCCATGAGCTCCTACAATGAGCAGTTCTTC
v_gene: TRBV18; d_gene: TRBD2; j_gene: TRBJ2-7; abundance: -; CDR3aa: CASSPSSGDTPYEQYF; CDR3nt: TGTGCCAGCTCACCCTCTAGCGGGGACACTCCCTACGAGCAGTACTTC
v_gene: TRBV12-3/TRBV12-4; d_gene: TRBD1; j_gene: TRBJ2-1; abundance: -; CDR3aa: CATSLGTGFNEQFF; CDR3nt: TGTGCCACTTCTTTAGGGACAGGGTTCAATGAGCAGTTCTTC
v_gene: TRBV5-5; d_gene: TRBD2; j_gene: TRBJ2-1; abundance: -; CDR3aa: CASSFPTSGGFNEQFF; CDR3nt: TGTGCCAGCAGCTTTCCGACTAGCGGGGGGTTCAATGAGCAGTTCTTC
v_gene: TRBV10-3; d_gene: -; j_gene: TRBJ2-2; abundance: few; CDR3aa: CTRAGELFF; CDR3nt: TGTACCCGTGCCGGGGAGCTGTTTTTT
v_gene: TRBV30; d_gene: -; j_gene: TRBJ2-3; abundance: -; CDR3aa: CAWSVWVTSTDTQYF; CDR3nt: TGTGCCTGGAGTGTATGGGTCACCAGCACAGATACGCAGTATTTT
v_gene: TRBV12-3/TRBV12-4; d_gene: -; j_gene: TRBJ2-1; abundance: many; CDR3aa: CASTWDFHNEQFF; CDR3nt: TGTGCCAGCACCTGGGACTTCCACAATGAGCAGTTCTTC
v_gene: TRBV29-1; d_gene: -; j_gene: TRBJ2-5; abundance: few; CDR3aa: CSVATGQSNSETQYF; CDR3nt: TGCAGCGTAGCCACTGGACAGAGCAACTCGGAGACCCAGTACTTC
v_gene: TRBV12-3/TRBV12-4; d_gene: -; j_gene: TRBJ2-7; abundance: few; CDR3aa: CASSLAFSGEQYF; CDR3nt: TGTGCCAGCAGTTTAGCGTTCTCGGGCGAGCAGTACTTC
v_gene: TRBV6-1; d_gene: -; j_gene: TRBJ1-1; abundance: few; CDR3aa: CASSELLGGDTEAFF; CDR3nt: TGTGCCAGCAGTGAACTGCTCGGAGGGGACACTGAAGCTTTCTTT
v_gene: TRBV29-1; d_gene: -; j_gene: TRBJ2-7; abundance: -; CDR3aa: CSVEHVHEQYF; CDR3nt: TGCAGCGTTGAACACGTCCACGAGCAGTACTTC
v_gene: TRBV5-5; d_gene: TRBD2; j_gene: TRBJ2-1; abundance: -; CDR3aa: CASSLLRGKGNEQFF; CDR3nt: TGTGCCAGCAGCTTGTTGCGGGGGAAGGGGAATGAGCAGTTCTTC
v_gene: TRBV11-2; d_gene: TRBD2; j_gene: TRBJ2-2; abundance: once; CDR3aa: CASSLDPLGLAGPTGELFF; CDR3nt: TGTGCCAGCAGCTTAGATCCCCTGGGACTAGCGGGGCCGACCGGGGAGCTGTTTTTT
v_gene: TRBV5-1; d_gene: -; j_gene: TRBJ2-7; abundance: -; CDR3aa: CASTAQGEQYF; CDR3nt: TGCGCCAGCACCGCACAGGGAGAGCAGTACTTC
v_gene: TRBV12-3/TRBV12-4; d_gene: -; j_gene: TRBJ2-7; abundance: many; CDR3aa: CASSPGYSKHYEQYF; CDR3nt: TGTGCCAGCAGCCCGGGGTACTCGAAACATTACGAGCAGTACTTC
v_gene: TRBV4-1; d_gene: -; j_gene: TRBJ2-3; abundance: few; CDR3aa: CASSQDRWGTDTQYF; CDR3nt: TGCGCCAGCAGCCAAGACAGATGGGGGACAGATACGCAGTATTTT
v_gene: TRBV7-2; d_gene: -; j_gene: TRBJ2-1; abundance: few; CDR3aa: CASSPLPSNEQFF; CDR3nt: TGTGCCAGCAGCCCCCTGCCCTCGAATGAGCAGTTCTTC
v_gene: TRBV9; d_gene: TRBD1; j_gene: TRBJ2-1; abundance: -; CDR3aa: CASSVLGGSSDEQFF; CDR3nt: TGTGCCAGCAGCGTATTAGGGGGCTCCTCTGATGAGCAGTTCTTC
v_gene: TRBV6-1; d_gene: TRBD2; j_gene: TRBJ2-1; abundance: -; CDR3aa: CASSKAGDAYNEQFF; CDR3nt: TGTGCCAGCAGTAAAGCGGGGGACGCCTACAATGAGCAGTTCTTC
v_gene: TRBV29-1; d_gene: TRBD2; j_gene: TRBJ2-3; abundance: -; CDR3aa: CGMTSGFTDTQYF; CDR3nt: TGCGGCATGACTAGCGGTTTCACAGATACGCAGTATTTT
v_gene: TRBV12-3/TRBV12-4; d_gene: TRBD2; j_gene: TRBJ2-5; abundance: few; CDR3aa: CASRTGGYQETQYF; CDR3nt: TGTGCCAGCAGGACGGGGGGGTACCAAGAGACCCAGTACTTC
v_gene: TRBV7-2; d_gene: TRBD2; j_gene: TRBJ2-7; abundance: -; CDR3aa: CASSLGAGWEYEQYF; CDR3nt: TGTGCCAGCAGCTTAGGAGCGGGGTGGGAGTACGAGCAGTACTTC
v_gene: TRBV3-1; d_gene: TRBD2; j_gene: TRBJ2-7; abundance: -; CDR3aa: CASSQGGGKFYEQYF; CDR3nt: TGTGCCAGCAGCCAAGGCGGGGGGAAATTCTACGAGCAGTACTTC
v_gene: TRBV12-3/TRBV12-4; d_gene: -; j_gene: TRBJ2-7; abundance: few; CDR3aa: CASTPAASYEQYF; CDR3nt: TGTGCCAGCACGCCGGCGGCCAGCTACGAGCAGTACTTC
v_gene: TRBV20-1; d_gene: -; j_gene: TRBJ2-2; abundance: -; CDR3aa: CSARDLRQTNTGELFF; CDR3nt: TGCAGTGCTAGAGATCTCAGACAAACTAACACCGGGGAGCTGTTTTTT
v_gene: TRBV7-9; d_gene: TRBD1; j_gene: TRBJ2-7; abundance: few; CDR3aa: CASSTLPGQGADEQYF; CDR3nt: TGTGCCAGCAGCACCCTACCGGGACAGGGGGCAGACGAGCAGTACTTC
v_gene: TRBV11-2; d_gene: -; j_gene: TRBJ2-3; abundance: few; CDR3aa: CASRTPGQGVSGGRPVTQYF; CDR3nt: TGTGCCAGCAGGACACCGGGACAGGGAGTGAGCGGGGGGCGGCCCGTTACGCAGTATTTT